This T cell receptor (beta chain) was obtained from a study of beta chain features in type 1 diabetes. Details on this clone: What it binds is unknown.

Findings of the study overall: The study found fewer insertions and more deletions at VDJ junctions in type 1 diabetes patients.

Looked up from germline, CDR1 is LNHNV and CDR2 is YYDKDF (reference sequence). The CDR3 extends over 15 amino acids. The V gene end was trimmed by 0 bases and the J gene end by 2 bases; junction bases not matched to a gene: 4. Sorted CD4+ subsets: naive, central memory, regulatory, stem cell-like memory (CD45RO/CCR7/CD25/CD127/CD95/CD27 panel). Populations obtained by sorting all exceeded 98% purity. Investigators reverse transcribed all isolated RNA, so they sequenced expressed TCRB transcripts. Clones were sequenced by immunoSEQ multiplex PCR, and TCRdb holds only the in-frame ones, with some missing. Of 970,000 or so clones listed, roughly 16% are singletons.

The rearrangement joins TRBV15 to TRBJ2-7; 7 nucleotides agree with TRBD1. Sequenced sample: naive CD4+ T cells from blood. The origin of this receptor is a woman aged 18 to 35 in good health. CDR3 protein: CATSRDTDRAYEQYF. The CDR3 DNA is TGTGCCACCAGCAGAGATACCGACAGGGCCTACGAGCAGTACTTC.